The rows below give T cell receptor beta chains drawn from one sample of a study of technical replicates of blood from several donors. Assay: immunoSEQ multiplex PCR; the TCRdb copy retains only in-frame clones and omits some. The repertoire holds tens of thousands of clones, with roughly 90% as singletons. Sequencing used PBMCs. These receptors were taken from a human donor in good health. Some clones in this sample may be carry-over from other donors' samples. Both conserved end residues are part of each CDR3. A D gene is named only where the DNA matches it firmly. Size is omitted from some rows. Given values are once, few, many or a class for expanded clones.

J gene,clone size,D gene,V gene,CDR3 protein,CDR3 DNA
TRBJ1-6,.,TRBD1,TRBV6-5,CASSYIGTGRNSPLHF,TGTGCCAGCAGTTACATCGGGACAGGGAGAAATTCACCCCTCCACTTT
TRBJ2-1,.,TRBD1,TRBV7-3,CASSFSRDRGLGEQFF,TGTGCCAGCAGCTTCTCCCGGGACAGGGGGCTCGGTGAGCAGTTCTTC
TRBJ2-7,.,TRBD1,TRBV11-3,CASSEGTGRYF,TGTGCCAGCAGCGAGGGGACAGGGAGGTACTTC
TRBJ1-3,.,.,TRBV5-4,CASSPRPPPRGGNTIYF,TGTGCCAGCAGCCCCCGACCCCCCCCGCGAGGAGGAAACACCATATATTTT
TRBJ2-7,.,TRBD1,TRBV4-3,CASSQAWTGGSSYEQYF,TGCGCCAGCAGCCAAGCTTGGACAGGTGGAAGCTCCTACGAGCAGTACTTC
TRBJ2-3,.,TRBD2,TRBV7-9,CASSASTSGYSTDTQYF,TGTGCCAGCAGCGCCTCAACTAGCGGGTACAGCACAGATACGCAGTATTTT
TRBJ2-7,few,.,TRBV27,CASSPGQTHYEQYF,TGTGCCAGCAGCCCTGGACAGACACATTACGAGCAGTACTTC
TRBJ2-1,once,.,TRBV9,CASSVAQYNEQFF,TGTGCCAGCAGCGTAGCCCAGTACAATGAGCAGTTCTTC
TRBJ1-1,.,.,TRBV27,CASSPVFNTEAFF,TGTGCCAGCAGCCCTGTTTTCAACACTGAAGCTTTCTTT
TRBJ2-3,.,TRBD1,TRBV2,CASSWDRGVDTQYF,TGTGCCAGCAGTTGGGACAGGGGAGTAGATACGCAGTATTTT
TRBJ2-1,.,TRBD2,TRBV12-5,CASGLRLAGASYNEQFF,TGTGCTAGTGGTTTGAGATTAGCGGGGGCCTCCTACAATGAGCAGTTCTTC
TRBJ1-2,.,TRBD1,TRBV7-9,CASSPGQELYGYTF,TGTGCCAGCAGCCCAGGACAGGAATTGTATGGCTACACCTTC
TRBJ1-1,.,.,TRBV29-1,CSATVWGKDTEAFF,TGCAGCGCCACGGTGTGGGGCAAGGACACTGAAGCTTTCTTT
TRBJ2-1,.,.,TRBV2,CASTETAYNEQFF,TGTGCCAGCACTGAAACAGCCTACAATGAGCAGTTCTTC
TRBJ1-5,.,TRBD1,TRBV5-8,CASSFSPQGAHGQPQHF,TGTGCCAGCAGCTTTTCCCCTCAGGGGGCGCATGGTCAGCCCCAGCATTTT
TRBJ1-1,medium-sized,.,TRBV21-1,CASSTGDEAFF,TGTGCCAGCAGCACTGGAGATGAAGCTTTCTTT
TRBJ2-1,.,TRBD2,TRBV11-1,CASSQNLGLAVSSYNEQFF,TGTGCCAGCAGCCAAAATCTCGGACTAGCGGTGAGCTCCTACAATGAGCAGTTCTTC
TRBJ2-1,once,TRBD2,TRBV7-3,CASSLTSGGAINEQFF,TGTGCCAGCAGCTTAACTAGCGGGGGGGCCATCAATGAGCAGTTCTTC
TRBJ2-5,.,TRBD1,TRBV11-2,CASSLPGQQETQYF,TGTGCCAGCAGCTTACCGGGACAGCAAGAGACCCAGTACTTC
TRBJ2-1,.,.,TRBV12-2,CASRLVSGYNEQFF,TGTGCAAGTCGCTTAGTATCGGGGTACAATGAGCAGTTCTTC
TRBJ2-2,.,TRBD2,TRBV30,CAWIAGRSGELFF,TGTGCCTGGATAGCGGGAAGGTCCGGGGAGCTGTTTTTT
TRBJ2-7,.,TRBD1,TRBV5-5,CASSLDDRVYEQYF,TGTGCCAGCAGCTTGGACGACAGGGTCTACGAGCAGTACTTC
TRBJ1-2,.,.,TRBV19,CASSIDKGPIYGYTF,TGTGCCAGTAGTATAGATAAGGGGCCGATCTATGGCTACACCTTC
TRBJ2-5,.,TRBD2,TRBV4-3,CASSQDLQRGELQETQYF,TGCGCCAGCAGCCAAGATCTCCAGCGGGGGGAACTTCAAGAGACCCAGTACTTC
TRBJ2-5,.,.,TRBV30,CAWSPSWQETQYF,TGTGCCTGGAGCCCTAGCTGGCAAGAGACCCAGTACTTC
TRBJ2-1,.,.,TRBV4-3,CASSQDSYNEQFF,TGCGCCAGCAGCCAAGATAGTTACAATGAGCAGTTCTTC
TRBJ2-1,.,TRBD1,TRBV7-9,CASSLVTGTGVEQFF,TGTGCCAGCAGCTTAGTTACCGGGACAGGGGTTGAGCAGTTCTTC
TRBJ1-1,.,.,TRBV19,CASSIVQGPEAFF,TGTGCCAGTAGTATAGTCCAGGGCCCTGAAGCTTTCTTT
TRBJ2-7,.,.,TRBV19,CASSMGQFSYEQYF,TGTGCCAGTAGTATGGGACAATTCTCCTACGAGCAGTACTTC
TRBJ1-1,few,.,TRBV7-2,CASSSPRTVKAFF,TGTGCCAGCAGCTCCCCTAGGACTGTGAAAGCTTTCTTT
TRBJ2-7,.,.,TRBV5-1,CASSITWTDSYEQYF,TGCGCCAGCAGCATAACCTGGACAGACTCCTACGAGCAGTACTTC
TRBJ1-1,.,.,TRBV5-1,CASSLWAEGAEAFF,TGCGCCAGCAGCTTGTGGGCCGAGGGGGCTGAAGCTTTCTTT
TRBJ2-6,.,.,TRBV13,CASSSISGANVLTF,TGTGCCAGCAGTTCTATCTCTGGGGCCAACGTCCTGACTTTC
TRBJ1-6,.,TRBD1,TRBV7-9,CASSPGQGSPLHF,TGTGCCAGCAGCCCGGGACAGGGGTCACCCCTCCACTTT
TRBJ2-5,.,TRBD2,TRBV9,CASSVVAGGDKETQYF,TGTGCCAGCAGCGTAGTAGCGGGAGGAGATAAAGAGACCCAGTACTTC